This T cell receptor beta chain was retrieved from a study of T cell responses to AZD1222 COVID-19 vaccine (dated by TCRdb to 2020 to 2022). Broadly, across the study: Because spike-specific TCR depth and breadth did not differ between the two schedules, AZD1222 recipients who got a second dose at roughly 4 weeks were pooled with those who got a second dose at roughly 12 weeks. Trial participants were enrolled into age subgroups of 18-55, 56-69 and 70-plus years, which contained around 140, 26 and 57 TCR-sequenced participants, respectively. TCR sequencing covered 230 to 250 trial participants: 200 to 220 given two doses of AZD1222 and 26 given two doses of MenACWY control vaccine. What the study reported, not specific to this receptor: No day 14 peak-response samples were available, so repertoires were characterized only after the peak T cell response. A significant rise in spike-specific TCR breadth and depth was observed after two AZD1222 doses relative to day 0 and relative to MenACWY recipients. The whole spike protein was spanned by vaccine-associated CD4 TCRs, and dominant responses were seen in regions 160-218 and 743-854. Participants were mostly white British and included more females than males, and it was suggested by the authors that clonal diversity may have been underestimated. Only six AZD1222 recipients were SARS-CoV-2 seropositive at baseline, limiting conclusions about previously exposed vaccinees. The 56-69-year group was small, and its depth increase did not reach significance, likely because of low power. Reportedly, close to half of the unique spike-specific TCRs recognized epitopes lying outside the regions that are mutated in the B.1.351 and B.1.1.7 variants.

The CDR3 has 15 amino acids, counting the end cysteine and phenylalanine. The sequence is cut down to CDR3 DNA, 45 bases in frame from base 1. The CDR3 regions of human TCRbeta chains were subjected to immunosequencing. In the source study's methods: Repertoire TCRs were matched against a reference library of SARS-CoV-2-specific TCRs generated with the MIRA antigen-specificity platform. Breadth was defined as the fraction of unique TCRs that were SARS-CoV-2-associated. Depth was defined as the fraction of total T cells that were SARS-CoV-2-associated. Using the MIRA data, each spike-specific TCR was mapped to the spike region that the TCR reacts to and placed in a CD4 or CD8 class. Log10-transformed breadth and depth values were compared by one-way ANOVA with Sidak's multiple comparisons tests. What TCRdb holds here is the immuneACCESS table cut down to in-frame rearrangements. Part of the clones is not present; checked against another copy, under half of the missing clones reflect an unresolved V gene, and the others are unexplained. V, J and clone size are those of that table, while D and trimming were read from the DNA. For this sample there are roughly 91,000 clones; nearly 90% appear just once. The ten top clones hold around 3.1% of the sample.

In the case of this clone: The clone's antigen remains unknown. There are no base qualities to consult, and no much larger clone falls within one base.

This sample's time point label indicates: baseline before first vaccination. The vaccinee samples were drawn from two UK trials, COV001 and COV002, one of which was a single-blind randomized controlled phase 2/3 trial testing AZD1222 (ChAdOx1 nCoV-19) in healthy adults. For TCRbeta chain sequencing, PBMC samples were collected from trial participants at day 0 and at day 28 after the second dose. This receptor was identified in an adult in good health. Here the sequenced sample was peripheral blood, taken on day 0 of AZD1222 vaccination. The sequence links TRBV21-1 to TRBJ2-1; the table's D call, TRBD1, was not checked against the DNA. TRBV21-1 is a pseudogene locus. This receptor carries the CDR3 CASRGTGGATNEQFF. The DNA sequence is given as TGTGCCAGCAGGGGGACAGGGGGCGCAACTAATGAGCAGTTCTTC.